This TCR beta chain comes out of a study of blood T cell repertoires in COVID-19. Study as a whole: Spain, Italy and the United States supplied samples that represented acute and convalescent COVID-19.

Per the authors' pipeline: It was from reference gene primer amplification that nucleated cell counts were estimated. Measured with immunoSEQ multiplex PCR; TCRdb has only the in-frame clones, and not every one. The DNA was the basis for D and trimming; V, J and clone size are from that table. The data contain roughly 190,000 clones, 80% to 90% of them seen just once; the ten biggest clones take up about an eighth. The CDR3 consists of 13 residues. Between the trimmed V and J ends, which lost 3 bases and 7 bases, there was a span of 9 bases. The source material was peripheral blood. This receptor was obtained from a man aged 30 to 39 with active or convalescent COVID-19. The chain links TRBV12-3 or TRBV12-4 to TRBJ2-2, with D perhaps TRBD1 (6 bases). The CDR3: CASSFKGDGELFF. The CDR3 nucleotides read TGTGCCAGCAGTTTTAAGGGGGACGGGGAGCTGTTTTTT.